The 11 T cell receptor beta chains in this list originate from one sample, sequenced in a study of CD4+ T cells in melanoma. The protocol was immunoSEQ multiplex PCR, while the TCRdb copy is restricted to in-frame clones and leaves out a portion. The table has about 50,000 clones, 75% to 90% seen once; the top ten hold approximately 12%. Sequencing was carried out using peripheral blood. The receptor set was obtained from a human donor with melanoma.

The chain recombines TRBV29-1 with TRBJ1-3, with D possibly matching TRBD1 (5 bases). This CDR3 has 15 amino acids. V was cut by 1 base and J by 3 bases, with 13 bases left in between. Looked up from germline, CDR1 is SQVTM and CDR2 is ANQGSEA. CDR3 protein: CSVEGPKGLGNTIYF. In DNA, the CDR3 is TGCAGCGTTGAAGGCCCAAAGGGGCTTGGAAACACCATATATTTT.

V usage is TRBV5-4 and J usage is TRBJ2-1; the match to TRBD2 covers 8 bases. Germline trimming cut 9 bases from V and 6 bases from J; bases unmatched to any gene: 11. The CDR3 is made up of 14 amino acids. Per the germline V gene, CDR1 is SGHNT and CDR2 is YYREEE (reference sequence). The CDR3 DNA sequence: TGTGCCACCCCAGGAGCGGGGGCGGTCAATGAGCAGTTCTTC. Its translation is CATPGAGAVNEQFF.

This clone was seen more than once but under ten times. CDR3 coding DNA: TGTGCCAGTAGTATGGGGTACAATGAGCAGTTCTTC. This codes for CASSMGYNEQFF. The gene calls are TRBV19 and TRBJ2-1; D not resolved. Trimming took off 3 bases at V and 4 bases at J, with 4 bases between the two ends. The CDR3 totals 12 residues. Germline CDR1 LNHDA, CDR2 SQIVND (reference sequence).

This sequence joins TRBV5-4 and TRBJ2-3, with 10 bases fitting TRBD1. The CDR3 has 16 amino acids. J was trimmed by 6 bases and V by 1 base; bases with no gene match: 8. Germline V CDR1 and CDR2: SGHNT, YYREEE (reference sequence). The CDR3 sequence is CASSLLGDRGDDTQYF. CDR3 DNA sequence: TGTGCCAGCAGCTTGTTAGGGGACAGGGGTGACGATACGCAGTATTTT. Full variable domain (rest looked up from reference TRBV5-4 and TRBJ2-3): ETGVTQSPTHLIKTRGQQVTLRCSSQSGHNTVSWYQQALGQGPQFIFQYYREEENGRGNFPPRFSGLQFPNYSSELNVNALELDDSALYLCASSLLGDRGDDTQYFGPGTRLTVL.

The chain employs TRBV27 and TRBJ1-1; 7 nucleotides agree with TRBD1. Per the germline V gene, CDR1 is MNHEY and CDR2 is SMNVEV (reference sequence). V was pared by 5 bases and J by 5 bases, with 11 bases of the junction left unmatched. The CDR3 contains 15 residues. The CDR3 protein is CASSTPGTARTEAFF. CDR3 DNA sequence: TGTGCCAGCAGTACCCCCGGGACAGCCAGGACTGAAGCTTTCTTT.

This clone has only a few counts. The gene calls are TRBV7-6 and TRBJ1-3, with 7 nucleotides matching TRBD1. The germline gives CDR1 SGHVS, CDR2 FNYEAQ. Trimming at V came to 4 bases and at J to 4 bases, leaving 10 bases not matched to a gene. CDR3 length: 16 amino acids. The CDR3 region is CASSSFPGQSGNTIYF. The CDR3 region has the DNA TGTGCCAGCAGCTCCTTCCCGGGACAGTCAGGAAACACCATATATTTT. Looking up the rest from reference TRBV7-6 and TRBJ1-3 gives the full variable domain: GAGVSQSPRYKVTKRGQDVALRCDPISGHVSLYWYRQALGQGPEFLTYFNYEAQQDKSGLPNDRFSAERPEGSISTLTIQRTEQRDSAMYRCASSSFPGQSGNTIYFGEGSWLTVV.

The CDR3 nucleotides read TGTGCCAGTAGTGGGACAGGGTATCATCAGCCCCAGCATTTT. This translates into CASSGTGYHQPQHF. The rearrangement links TRBV19 to TRBJ1-5, with TRBD1 identical over 9 bases. J was trimmed by 5 bases and V by 5 bases; bases with no gene match: 4. The CDR3 totals 14 residues. Germline V gene lookup returns CDR1 LNHDA and CDR2 SQIVND (reference sequence).

The chain joins TRBV27 to TRBJ2-1; 9 bases agree with TRBD2. CDR3 length: 15 residues. Germline CDR1 is MNHEY and CDR2 is SMNVEV (reference sequence). Trimming cost V 1 base and J 2 bases; bases outside gene matches: 0. The CDR3, as DNA: TGTGCCAGCAGTTTATTAGCGGGGGCCTACAATGAGCAGTTCTTC. Amino acid sequence: CASSLLAGAYNEQFF.

This rearrangement joins TRBV20-1 to TRBJ2-7, with a possible D match to TRBD2 (6 bases). The ends were cut back, 4 bases at V and 5 bases at J, with 9 bases in the middle. Germline CDR1 DFQATT, CDR2 SNEGSKA (reference sequence). The CDR3 loop spans 11 amino acids. CDR3 sequence: CSATLANEQYF. For the CDR3, the DNA is TGCAGTGCTACACTAGCTAACGAGCAGTACTTC.

V is TRBV5-1 and J is TRBJ1-1; 7 bases line up with TRBD1. The CDR3 has 13 amino acids. V dropped 4 bases and J dropped 4; count of bases not matched to a gene: 4. The germline gives CDR1 SGHRS, CDR2 YFSETQ. The CDR3 DNA follows: TGCGCCAGCAGCCCAGACAGGGTCACTGAAGCTTTCTTT. Translation: CASSPDRVTEAFF.

The J gene is TRBJ2-7, the V gene TRBV4-1; no firm D call. The CDR3 is made up of 15 amino acids. Germline CDR1 reads MGHRA; CDR2 reads YSYEKL. The ends were cut back, 1 base at V and 2 bases at J, with 12 bases in the middle. CDR3 sequence reads: CASSQAEARTYEQYF. The CDR3 DNA is TGCGCCAGCAGCCAAGCAGAGGCAAGAACCTACGAGCAGTACTTC.